The next 27 T cell receptor beta chains were all read from a single sample in a study of human T cells and chemical hapten exposure (dated by TCRdb to the early 2020s). Preparation of the library involved RACE. Sequencing used a NextSeq 500. TCRdb reprocessing: public reads trimmed at Q25 with fastp, clones called with MiXCR, in-frame beta chains kept. Each record represents a unique CDR3 protein, reported with the most common genes and DNA among its rows. The sample table holds about 180,000 distinct CDR3 sequences, of which around 30% were seen once. The biggest ten clones account for approximately 3% of the sample. The intended sense of this specimen's time point label: pre-sensitization, week 0. Explained via the paper, the treatment or condition label denotes: therapeutic diphenylcyclopropenone sensitization with weekly scalp DPC. The sequenced sample was whole blood, obtained in connection with sensitization to the hapten diphenylcyclopropenone (DPC). The receptors originated from a woman aged 30 to 39 with alopecia areata. Some clones in this sample may be carry-over from other donors' samples.

This chain connects TRBV5-4 to TRBJ2-1, with D maybe TRBD2 (6 bases). Per the germline V gene, CDR1 is SGHNT and CDR2 is YYREEE (reference sequence). Trimming removed 6 bases at V and 6 bases at J, with 16 bases between. This CDR3 is 14 amino acids long. CDR3 DNA: TGTGCCAGCACCCTGGACCGGAGGGTCAATGAGCAGTTCTTC. It yields the protein CASTLDRRVNEQFF.

V gene TRBV5-1 combines with J gene TRBJ2-3; D is undetermined. The CDR3 loop spans 15 amino acids. The germline CDR1 and CDR2 sequences are SGHRS and YFSETQ. V lost 0 bases, J lost 2 bases, and 10 bases lay in between. The CDR3 region has the DNA TGCGCCAGCAGCTTGGACGGACCATACACAGATACGCAGTATTTT. Its protein is CASSLDGPYTDTQYF.

The rearrangement links TRBV28 to TRBJ2-1; D call uncertain. Germline V CDR1 and CDR2: MDHEN, SYDVKM. V lost 6 bases to trimming and J lost 6 bases, with 15 bases between them. The CDR3 has 14 residues. The CDR3 loop reads CASSWIGSSNEQFF. The CDR3 nucleotides read TGTGCCAGCAGCTGGATCGGGTCGAGCAATGAGCAGTTCTTC. The full variable domain, completed using reference TRBV28 and TRBJ2-1, is DVKVTQSSRYLVKRTGEKVFLECVQDMDHENMFWYRQDPGLGLRLIYFSYDVKMKEKGDIPEGYSVSREKKERFSLILESASTNQTSMYLCASSWIGSSNEQFFGPGTRLTVL.

This clonotype has a handful of counts. The chain combines TRBV10-2 with TRBJ1-1; perhaps TRBD1 as D (5 bases). CDR1 and CDR2 from the germline V gene are WSHSY and SAAADI. Trimming took 7 bases from V and 1 from J, leaving 13 bases between them. The CDR3 contains 14 residues. CDR3 DNA: TGCGCCAGCAAGGTCGGGGACCGGAACACTGAAGCTTTCTTT. Translating gives CASKVGDRNTEAFF.

This clonotype was counted a few times. The chain has TRBV7-9 and TRBJ2-5; possibly TRBD1 or TRBD2 for D (6 bases each). Germline-derived CDR1 and CDR2 are SEHNR and FQNEAQ (reference sequence). V was clipped by 0 bases and J by 4 bases, with 9 bases between them. The CDR3 loop spans 14 amino acids. The CDR3: CASSLAGGRETQYF. CDR3 coding DNA: TGTGCCAGCAGCTTAGCTGGGGGGCGAGAGACCCAGTACTTC.

V usage is TRBV5-1 and J usage is TRBJ2-1, with 8 positions matching TRBD2. Unmatched junction bases numbered 7, after V lost 6 bases and J lost 2 bases. Germline values: CDR1 SGHRS, CDR2 YFSETQ. This CDR3 comprises 15 residues. CDR3 amino acids: CASTTSGDTYNEQFF. CDR3 nucleotides: TGCGCCAGCACCACTAGCGGCGATACCTACAATGAGCAGTTCTTC. Drawing the rest from reference TRBV5-1 and TRBJ2-1, the complete variable domain is KAGVTQTPRYLIKTRGQQVTLSCSPISGHRSVSWYQQTPGQGLQFLFEYFSETQRNKGNFPGRFSGRQFSNSRSEMNVSTLELGDSALYLCASTTSGDTYNEQFFGPGTRLTVL.

This clonotype was counted between two and nine times. The chain recombines TRBV27 with TRBJ1-1; possibly TRBD1 for D (5 bases). Per germline, CDR1 MNHEY and CDR2 SMNVEV (reference sequence). V shed 5 bases and J shed 10 bases, with 17 bases lying between them. The CDR3 sequence is 13 residues long. Here the CDR3 DNA reads TGTGCCAGCAGTATAGCAGGGTCGCCGAGAGCTTTCTTT. Translation gives CASSIAGSPRAFF.

The chain links TRBV4-1 to TRBJ1-1, with D perhaps TRBD1 (6 bases). The CDR3 covers 17 residues. Germline V CDR1 and CDR2: MGHRA, YSYEKL. V dropped 0 bases and J dropped 4 bases, with 18 bases sitting between them. In DNA, the CDR3 is TGCGCCAGCAGCCAAGAGCCAACAACAGGGTATTTCACTGAAGCTTTCTTT. This sequence encodes CASSQEPTTGYFTEAFF.

CDR3 coding DNA: TGCAGCGCCGTGGGCCGACAGTTGAACACTGAAGCTTTCTTT. Amino acids: CSAVGRQLNTEAFF. The chain employs TRBV29-1 and TRBJ1-1; a possible D gene is TRBD1 (5 bases). This CDR3 has 14 amino acids. V gave up 7 bases and J gave up 0 bases, with 15 bases separating them. CDR1 SQVTM and CDR2 ANQGSEA come from the germline V gene. Supplemented by reference TRBV29-1 and TRBJ1-1, the full variable domain reads SAVISQKPSRDICQRGTSLTIQCQVDSQVTMMFWYRQQPGQSLTLIATANQGSEATYESGFVIDKFPISRPNLTFSTLTVSNMSPEDSSIYLCSAVGRQLNTEAFFGQGTRLTVV.

The rearrangement joins TRBV6-1 to TRBJ1-6, with 9 bases fitting TRBD1. V trimming: 2 bases; J trimming: 8 bases; junction bases outside the gene matches: 10. This CDR3 is 17 amino acids long. Germline V gene sequence: CDR1 MNHNS, CDR2 SASEGT. The CDR3 coding sequence is TGTGCCAGCAGTGAATGGGGCTCGGGACAGGGATATTCACCCCTCCACTTT. Amino acids: CASSEWGSGQGYSPLHF.

This clonotype was recorded at least ten times. This chain connects TRBV7-9 to TRBJ2-5, with D unresolved. The V end was cut by 2 bases, the J end by 2 bases, with 9 bases between. Per germline, CDR1 SEHNR and CDR2 FQNEAQ (reference sequence). The CDR3 is 14 residues long. The CDR3 here is CASSLFGVQETQYF. Here the CDR3 DNA reads TGTGCCAGCAGCTTATTTGGGGTACAAGAGACCCAGTACTTC.

The J gene is TRBJ2-3, the V gene TRBV15; D might be TRBD1 (6 bases). Trimming removed 1 base at V and 2 bases at J, with 7 bases between. This CDR3 is 14 amino acids long. The germline CDR1 and CDR2 sequences are LNHNV and YYDKDF (reference sequence). The CDR3 bases are TGTGCCACCAGCAGAGGGGACACCACAGATACGCAGTATTTT. Its translation is CATSRGDTTDTQYF.

The chain carries TRBV7-9 and TRBJ1-1; perhaps TRBD1 as D (5 bases). In germline, CDR1 is SEHNR, CDR2 FQNEAQ (reference sequence). The CDR3 loop spans 12 amino acids. V lost 5 bases and J lost 5, with 9 bases in between. This CDR3 is CASSAGATEAFF. CDR3 sequence (DNA): TGTGCCAGCAGCGCCGGGGCTACTGAAGCTTTCTTT.

This clonotype was counted between two and nine times. V usage is TRBV7-8 and J usage is TRBJ2-3; D unresolved. There are 15 residues in the CDR3. V gave up 7 bases and J gave up 2 bases, with 16 bases separating them. The germline gives CDR1 SGHVS, CDR2 FQNEAQ. The CDR3 protein is CASTLVAPDTDTQYF. The CDR3 nucleotides read TGTGCCAGCACCCTTGTTGCCCCCGACACAGATACGCAGTATTTT.

This clonotype was found a few times. This chain links TRBV4-1 with TRBJ1-1; D gene unclear. Germline values: CDR1 MGHRA, CDR2 YSYEKL. The ends were cut back, 4 bases at V and 5 bases at J, with 20 bases in the middle. This CDR3 is 16 amino acids long. The CDR3 spells CASSPTTAKGRTEAFF. CDR3 coding DNA: TGCGCCAGCAGCCCCACTACCGCGAAAGGTAGGACTGAAGCTTTCTTT.

V is TRBV29-1 and J is TRBJ2-6, with 8 bases lining up with TRBD1. With V trimmed by 7 bases and J by 0 bases, 8 bases remained unmatched. The length of the CDR3 is 16 residues. Germline CDR1 reads SQVTM; CDR2 reads ANQGSEA. The CDR3 nucleotides read TGCAGCGCGTCAGACAGGGGCCGCTCTGGGGCCAACGTCCTGACTTTC. Translated: CSASDRGRSGANVLTF.

This chain links TRBV7-9 with TRBJ2-7, with a weak D call TRBD2 (6 bases). Germline CDR1 SEHNR, CDR2 FQNEAQ (reference sequence). V shed 5 bases and J shed 6 bases, with 23 bases lying between them. The CDR3 runs to 16 residues. The CDR3 sequence: CASSILGGPLSPEQYF. In nucleotides, the CDR3 is TGTGCCAGCAGCATCCTAGGAGGGCCATTGAGTCCCGAGCAGTACTTC.

The V call is TRBV29-1, the J call TRBJ2-1; no clear D gene. V lost 0 bases, J lost 6 bases, and 6 bases lay in between. Per germline, CDR1 SQVTM and CDR2 ANQGSEA. This CDR3 region has 12 residues. The CDR3 loop reads CSVEEILNEQFF. CDR3 sequence (DNA): TGCAGCGTTGAAGAGATTCTCAATGAGCAGTTCTTC.

The V call is TRBV28, the J call TRBJ2-1; 8 bases match TRBD1. With 2 bases clipped from V and 2 bases from J, the junction kept 2 bases outside the gene matches. CDR3 size: 15 residues. Germline V gene sequence: CDR1 MDHEN, CDR2 SYDVKM. The CDR3 loop is CASSLGDRTYNEQFF. CDR3 in DNA: TGTGCCAGCAGTTTAGGGGACAGGACCTACAATGAGCAGTTCTTC.

This clonotype was found a few times. The V gene is TRBV20-1, the J gene TRBJ2-5, with 7 bases that match TRBD1. Per germline, CDR1 DFQATT and CDR2 SNEGSKA (reference sequence). V lost 3 bases to trimming and J lost 1 base; unmatched junction nucleotides: 5. There are 14 residues in the CDR3. CDR3 amino acids: CSASGGQAQETQYF. The CDR3 DNA reads TGCAGTGCTAGTGGTGGACAGGCCCAAGAGACCCAGTACTTC.

This clonotype has more than one count but fewer than ten. The genes are TRBV18 and TRBJ2-2; TRBD1 aligns across 9 bases. Germline loops: CDR1 KGHSH, CDR2 LQKENI. There are 16 residues in the CDR3. Trimming at V came to 1 base and at J to 5 bases, leaving 5 bases not matched to a gene. The CDR3 here is CASSPQETGGTGELFF. In DNA form, the CDR3 reads TGTGCCAGCTCACCACAGGAGACAGGGGGAACCGGGGAGCTGTTTTTT. The whole variable domain, remainder taken from reference TRBV18 and TRBJ2-2, is NAGVMQNPRHLVRRRGQEARLRCSPMKGHSHVYWYRQLPEEGLKFMVYLQKENIIDESGMPKERFSAEFPKEGPSILRIQQVVRGDSAAYFCASSPQETGGTGELFFGEGSRLTVL.

V usage is TRBV20-1 and J usage is TRBJ2-7; D remains unclear. V was clipped by 2 bases and J by 4 bases, with 9 bases between them. This CDR3 has 12 amino acids. CDR1 and CDR2 (germline): DFQATT, SNEGSKA (reference sequence). The CDR3 DNA is TGCAGTGCTAGACGCGTGGGGTACGAGCAGTACTTC. Residues: CSARRVGYEQYF.

The chain has TRBV11-2 and TRBJ2-7; no firm D call. The CDR3 has 16 residues. Per the germline V gene, CDR1 is SGHAT and CDR2 is FQNNGV. Trimming shortened V by 4 bases and J by 0 bases, and 16 bases separated the two germline ends. CDR3 nucleotide sequence: TGTGCCAGCAGCTCAAGGACGGCCACAGCCTCCTACGAGCAGTACTTC. Amino acids: CASSSRTATASYEQYF. Full variable domain (missing parts from reference TRBV11-2 and TRBJ2-7): EAGVAQSPRYKIIEKRQSVAFWCNPISGHATLYWYQQILGQGPKLLIQFQNNGVVDDSQLPKDRFSAERLKGVDSTLKIQPAKLEDSAVYLCASSSRTATASYEQYFGPGTRLTVT.

This clonotype was recorded a few times. The V gene is TRBV29-1, the J gene TRBJ2-5; 8 bases are a match to TRBD1. Germline lookup yields CDR1 SQVTM and CDR2 ANQGSEA. V lost 1 base and J lost 1; bases outside the gene matches: 14. This CDR3 has 18 amino acids. CDR3 sequence: CSVEGYPRGPSIQETQYF. DNA of the CDR3: TGCAGCGTTGAAGGTTACCCCAGGGGGCCGTCTATCCAAGAGACCCAGTACTTC.

The genes are TRBV5-1 and TRBJ1-4; D uncertain. V dropped 0 bases and J dropped 4 bases, with 10 bases sitting between them. The CDR3 consists of 15 residues. CDR1 is SGHRS, CDR2 YFSETQ, per germline. This CDR3 is CASSLDGRNNEKLFF. The CDR3, as DNA: TGCGCCAGCAGCTTGGATGGCAGAAATAATGAAAAACTGTTTTTT.

The rearrangement uses TRBV18 and TRBJ2-1; 11 bases line up with TRBD2. V shed 2 bases, J shed 2 bases, and the junction held 2 bases outside the gene matches. Germline V gene data show CDR1 as KGHSH and CDR2 as LQKENI. This CDR3 is built from 16 residues. The CDR3 sequence is CASSPVAGGAYNEQFF. CDR3 sequence (DNA): TGTGCCAGCTCACCAGTAGCGGGGGGGGCCTACAATGAGCAGTTCTTC.

This clonotype was picked up a small number of times. The chain is built from TRBV12-3 or TRBV12-4 and TRBJ2-7; TRBD2 aligns across 14 bases. The CDR3 spans 16 residues. After removal of 5 bases from V and 5 bases from J, the junction contained 8 bases not matched to a gene. As DNA, the CDR3 is TGTGCCAGCAGTCCACTGGGGACTAGCGGGAGCCACGAGCAGTACTTC. Translation gives CASSPLGTSGSHEQYF.